The 10 T cell receptor beta chains below come from one sample, sequenced in a study of cytomegalovirus exposure and HLA in healthy donors. PCR primers comprised 60 Vbeta and 13 Jbeta primers. Produced via immunoSEQ multiplex PCR; TCRdb's table is partial and in-frame only. The table shows 150,000 to 200,000 clones, with around 74% occurring only once. Sequencing was carried out using PBMCs. The receptors were gathered from a female donor in good health and CMV-seronegative.

The gene calls are TRBV30 and TRBJ2-7, with D possibly being TRBD2 (6 bases). Trimming cost V 5 bases and J 4 bases, with 9 bases left between them. CDR3 size: 11 residues. CDR1 and CDR2 from the germline V gene are GTSNPN and SVGIG (reference sequence). The CDR3 reads CAWGGLYEQYF. Here the CDR3 DNA reads TGTGCCTGGGGGGGGTTATACGAGCAGTACTTC.

The J gene is TRBJ1-3, the V gene TRBV30, with TRBD1 identical over 8 bases. The length of the CDR3 is 17 residues. V was clipped by 0 bases and J by 2 bases; unmatched bases: 9. Germline CDR1 GTSNPN, CDR2 SVGIG (reference sequence). CDR3 in amino acids: CAWSVGQGAGTGNTIYF. DNA of the CDR3: TGTGCCTGGAGTGTGGGCCAGGGGGCTGGGACTGGAAACACCATATATTTT.

The V gene is TRBV5-1, the J gene TRBJ2-2, with 9 bases that match TRBD1. Unmatched junction bases numbered 11, after V lost 3 bases and J lost 5 bases. The CDR3 length is 17 residues. The germline V gene encodes CDR1 SGHRS and CDR2 YFSETQ. The CDR3 is CASSYSGTGIGTGELFF. CDR3 nucleotides: TGCGCCAGCAGCTATTCCGGGACAGGGATCGGGACCGGGGAGCTGTTTTTT.

V usage is TRBV2 and J usage is TRBJ1-1; 7 bases match TRBD1. V lost 8 bases, J lost 8 bases, and 11 bases stayed unmatched. CDR1 is SNHLY and CDR2 is FYNNEI in the germline V gene. CDR3 length: 13 amino acids. The CDR3 region is CASRFIGQAEAFF. In DNA, the CDR3 is TGTGCCAGCCGCTTCATAGGACAGGCCGAAGCTTTCTTT.

This clone turned up a few times. The rearrangement joins TRBV6-1 to TRBJ1-2; perhaps TRBD1 as D (5 bases). Trimming cost V 7 bases and J 4 bases, with 10 bases left between them. In germline, CDR1 is MNHNS, CDR2 SASEGT. CDR3 size: 12 residues. CDR3 in DNA: TGTGCCAGCACCGCAGGGTTCTATGGCTACACCTTC. Its protein is CASTAGFYGYTF.

V gene TRBV6-6 combines with J gene TRBJ1-1; 10 nucleotides align to TRBD1. From germline, CDR1 is MNHNY and CDR2 SVGAGI (reference sequence). This CDR3 has 14 residues. Trimming removed 5 bases from V and 5 bases from J; junction bases left unmatched: 5. The CDR3 DNA reads TGTGCCAGCAGTACGGGACAGGGGAGTACTGAAGCTTTCTTT. Translating gives CASSTGQGSTEAFF.

The chain employs TRBV7-2 and TRBJ1-4; no definite D call. This CDR3 comprises 13 residues. The ends were cut back, 7 bases at V and 5 bases at J, with 11 bases in the middle. Germline V gene data show CDR1 as SGHTA and CDR2 as FQGNSA. The CDR3 DNA reads as TGTGCCAGCACCCCCCAGGCAAATGAAAAACTGTTTTTT. This codes for CASTPQANEKLFF. Full variable domain (missing parts from reference TRBV7-2 and TRBJ1-4): GAGVSQSPSNKVTEKGKDVELRCDPISGHTALYWYRQSLGQGLEFLIYFQGNSAPDKSGLPSDRFSAERTGGSVSTLTIQRTQQEDSAVYLCASTPQANEKLFFGSGTQLSVL.

The sample holds a few counts of this clone. This chain joins TRBV7-9 and TRBJ2-2, with D hard to call. Trimming left V 7 bases short and J 4 bases short, with 10 bases between. The germline V gene encodes CDR1 SEHNR and CDR2 FQNEAQ (reference sequence). This CDR3 comprises 13 residues. This CDR3 reads CASIKSGTGELFF. The CDR3, as DNA: TGTGCCAGCATAAAGTCGGGCACCGGGGAGCTGTTTTTT.

This chain connects TRBV13 to TRBJ1-2; TRBD1 matches 9 bases. In germline, CDR1 is PRHDT, CDR2 FYEKMQ (reference sequence). This CDR3 is 14 amino acids long. Losses at the gene ends were 5 bases for V and 4 bases for J; bases not matched to a gene: 5. The CDR3 reads CASSPRGQGYGYTF. The CDR3 DNA reads as TGTGCCAGCAGCCCCAGGGGACAGGGCTATGGCTACACCTTC.

The V call is TRBV7-8, the J call TRBJ2-4, with 9 nucleotides matching TRBD2. Germline trimming cut 5 bases from V and 4 bases from J; bases unmatched to any gene: 15. The CDR3 has 18 amino acids. CDR1 is SGHVS and CDR2 is FQNEAQ in the germline V gene. As DNA, the CDR3 is TGTGCCAGCAGCCTACAGACTAGCGGAGGACTAACTAAAAACATTCAGTACTTC. It translates to CASSLQTSGGLTKNIQYF.